The 23 T cell receptor beta chains reported below all come from one sample, sequenced in a study of T cell clonality in common variable immunodeficiency. Only in-frame clones appear in the TCRdb table, and some are missing; sequencing was by immunoSEQ multiplex PCR. The specimen has about 35,000 clones, none found just once. Sequenced material: peripheral blood mononuclear cells. These TCRs come from a person aged 18 to 70 in good health.

This clone was counted ten times or more. Read sequence stops 3 residues before the CDR3 end, and the germline J gene provides the missing end. V and J are TRBV5-1 and TRBJ2-1; 14 bases are a match to TRBD2. Per germline, CDR1 SGHRS and CDR2 YFSETQ. The CDR3 runs to 17 residues. The ends lost 0 bases at V and 2 bases at J; junction bases unmatched: 1. The covered CDR3 bases are TGCGCCAGCAGCTTGGGACTAGCGGGAGGGACCTACAATGAG. Translated, it gives CASSLGLAGGTYNE. The whole CDR3 reads CASSLGLAGGTYNEQFF.

This clone was seen at least ten times. The CDR3 is CASSHRTVLSNEQFF. Partial CDR3 DNA: TGTGCCAGTAGTCACCGGACAGTCCTGTCCAATGAG. This sequence joins TRBV19 and TRBJ2-1; D is possibly TRBD1 (6 bases). Read coverage stops 3 residues before the CDR3 terminus; the germline J gene supplies the remainder. The CDR3 loop spans 15 amino acids. Trimming removed 5 bases from V and 6 bases from J, with 17 bases in between. The germline CDR1 and CDR2 sequences are LNHDA and SQIVND (reference sequence).

This clone appeared many times. The read ends 3 residues early relative to the CDR3; the germline J gene fills the gap. The chain joins TRBV6-1 to TRBJ2-3; 7 bases are a match to TRBD1. V shed 7 bases and J 3 bases; nucleotides not matched to a gene: 4. CDR3 length: 13 amino acids. Germline V lookup: CDR1 MNHNS, CDR2 SASEGT. The CDR3 reads CASNDRETDTQYF. Partial CDR3 DNA: TGTGCCAGCAATGACAGGGAAACAGATACG.

This clone has a count of ten or more. The chain's CDR3 is CAWSVGGSYEQYF. Partial CDR3 DNA: TGTGCCTGGAGTGTAGGCGGATCTTACGAG. The chain recombines TRBV30 with TRBJ2-7; no definite D call. The read gets to within 3 residues of the CDR3 end, and the germline J gene fills in the rest. The germline V gene has CDR1 GTSNPN and CDR2 SVGIG (reference sequence). CDR3 length equals 13 residues. Trimming left V 0 bases short and J 4 bases short, with 10 bases between.

This clone was recorded at least ten times. The CDR3 is cut off 3 residues early in the read; its end comes from the germline J gene. The genes are TRBV5-1 and TRBJ2-2; D may be TRBD1 (6 bases). This CDR3 has 15 amino acids. Trimming stripped 9 bases from V and 0 bases from J, with 15 bases between. CDR1 and CDR2 (germline): SGHRS, YFSETQ. The sequenced CDR3 bases are TGCGCCACCAAAGGGGGAGCCGCGAACACCGGGGAG. It yields the protein CATKGGAANTGE. The CDR3 in its entirety is CATKGGAANTGELFF.

This clone was counted ten times or more. Germline is not matched at one junction end, which may reflect a read error. The read stops 3 residues short of the end of the CDR3; the missing end is completed from the germline J gene. The chain joins TRBV7-8 to TRBJ2-3, with a possible D match to TRBD2 (5 bases). The V gene's germline CDR1 is SGHVS and CDR2 FQNEAQ. This CDR3 comprises 14 residues. CDR3: CVSSLAPKADTQYF. The sequenced part of the CDR3 DNA is TGTGTCAGCAGCTTAGCGCCTAAAGCAGATACG.

This clone was observed at least ten times. The read ends 3 residues before the CDR3 terminus; that terminus is restored from the germline J gene. The chain has TRBV5-5 and TRBJ1-5; a possible D gene is TRBD1 (5 bases). Germline V gene sequence: CDR1 SGHKS, CDR2 YYEKEE (reference sequence). The V and J ends lost 2 bases and 2 bases respectively, with 11 bases between them. The CDR3 spans 15 residues. The CDR3 spells CASSFSAGGNQPQHF. The sequenced part of the CDR3 DNA is TGTGCCAGCAGCTTCTCTGCGGGGGGCAATCAGCCC.

Ten or more counts support this clone. The sequenced fragment ends 3 residues before the CDR3 boundary, so the rest is inferred from the germline J gene. This sequence joins TRBV20-1 and TRBJ2-1; 10 bases line up with TRBD1. Germline CDR1 is DFQATT and CDR2 is SNEGSKA (reference sequence). The J segment lost 4 bases and the V segment lost 2 bases, leaving 2 bases of the junction unmatched. This CDR3 contains 14 residues. The CDR3 loop is CSARRQGAYNEQFF. The covered CDR3 bases are TGCAGTGCTAGACGACAGGGGGCGTACAATGAG.

This clone has at least ten counts. The CDR3 end lies 3 residues beyond the end of the read and is filled in from the germline J gene. V is TRBV5-1 and J is TRBJ1-4, with D possibly matching TRBD1 (5 bases). The CDR3 sequence is 14 residues long. Trimming removed 5 bases from V and 4 bases from J, with 12 bases in between. Germline V gene lookup returns CDR1 SGHRS and CDR2 YFSETQ. Partial CDR3 DNA: TGCGCCAGCAGAGTCGGAGACAGTAATGAAAAA. Translated, it gives CASRVGDSNEK. Given in full, the CDR3 is CASRVGDSNEKLFF.

At least ten counts were recorded for this clone. CDR3 amino acids: CASRESRGLWRNYGYTF. The sequenced part of the CDR3 DNA is TGTGCCAGTAGGGAGAGCCGGGGTCTATGGAGAAACTATGGC. This sequence joins TRBV19 and TRBJ1-2; D uncertain. The CDR3 end is not reached by the read, which stops 3 residues before it; the germline J gene fills it in. Deletions cut 6 bases from V and 2 bases from J, with 22 bases between. The CDR3 loop spans 17 amino acids. CDR1 is LNHDA and CDR2 is SQIVND in the germline V gene (reference sequence).

This clone was seen many times. The read falls 3 residues short of the CDR3 end, and the missing part is taken from the germline J gene. This chain links TRBV20-1 with TRBJ2-7; 12 bases map to TRBD2. The ends lost 3 bases at V and 3 bases at J; junction bases unmatched: 9. Germline assignment: CDR1 DFQATT and CDR2 SNEGSKA (reference sequence). This CDR3 is built from 16 residues. CDR3 in amino acids: CSASPSSGRASYEQYF. CDR3 DNA (partial): TGCAGTGCTAGTCCGTCTAGCGGGAGGGCCAGCTACGAG.

This clone has a count of ten or more. The read ends 3 residues early relative to the CDR3; the germline J gene fills the gap. The chain has TRBV6-2 or TRBV6-3 and TRBJ2-7, with TRBD1 matching over 7 bases. The CDR3 spans 14 residues. CDR1 MNHEY and CDR2 SVGEGT come from the germline V gene. V was clipped by 5 bases and J by 6 bases; unmatched bases: 10. CDR3 DNA (partial): TGTGCCAGCAGTACACCCTATCGGGACAGCGAG. It translates to CASSTPYRDSE. The complete CDR3 protein is CASSTPYRDSEQYF.

In its sample, this clone was seen many times. The sequenced fragment ends 3 residues before the CDR3 boundary, so the rest is inferred from the germline J gene. The V call is TRBV28, the J call TRBJ1-4; maybe TRBD1 (5 bases). The CDR3 consists of 15 residues. Trimming took 8 bases from V and 5 from J, leaving 18 bases between them. Germline V gene data show CDR1 as MDHEN and CDR2 as SYDVKM. CDR3 bases read: TGTGCCAGCCGCGCTCAGGGAGCCTCAAATGAAAAA. Its translation: CASRAQGASNEK. The full CDR3 protein is CASRAQGASNEKLFF.

This clone was observed at least ten times. The CDR3 here is CASSLEGSGELFF. Incomplete CDR3 DNA: TGTGCCAGCAGCTTAGAGGGGTCCGGGGAG. V usage is TRBV7-9 and J usage is TRBJ2-2, with a weak D call TRBD1 (5 bases). Sequencing ends 3 residues short of the CDR3 end; the germline J gene provides the rest. The CDR3 length is 13 residues. The V and J ends lost 1 base and 6 bases respectively, with 6 bases between them. Germline V lookup: CDR1 SEHNR, CDR2 FQNEAQ (reference sequence).

In this sample, this clone turned up a few times. The CDR3: CASSLAGGGSYNEQFF. Incomplete CDR3 DNA: TGCGCCAGCAGCTTGGCAGGAGGGGGCTCCTACAATGAG. V is TRBV5-1 and J is TRBJ2-1; D is perhaps TRBD1 or TRBD2 (6 bases each). The read finishes 3 residues shy of the CDR3 end, and the germline J gene is used to complete it. The CDR3 runs 16 residues. Germline V gives CDR1 SGHRS, CDR2 YFSETQ. Trimming stripped 0 bases from V and 0 bases from J, with 10 bases between.

The table lists this clone with many counts. The DNA ends 3 residues before the CDR3 does, and the rest of the CDR3 is filled in from the germline J gene. The chain couples TRBV5-1 to TRBJ2-3, with 11 bases identical to TRBD2. Trimming removed 0 bases from V and 8 bases from J; junction bases left unmatched: 8. The CDR3 totals 16 residues. CDR1 SGHRS and CDR2 YFSETQ come from the germline V gene. The part of the CDR3 DNA that was read is TGCGCCAGCAGCTTGGATGCGACTAGCGGGAAAGGTACG. This sequence encodes CASSLDATSGKGT. The complete CDR3 reads CASSLDATSGKGTQYF.

Ten or more counts support this clone. The read is 3 residues too short to cover the CDR3 end, so that end is filled in from the germline J gene. The chain carries TRBV5-4 and TRBJ2-7; 8 positions match TRBD2. This CDR3 is built from 14 residues. V dropped 0 bases and J dropped 5; count of bases not matched to a gene: 4. Germline CDR1 and CDR2: SGHNT and YYREEE (reference sequence). CDR3 in amino acids: CASSLVAGRDEQYF. The covered CDR3 bases are TGTGCCAGCAGCTTGGTAGCGGGGCGGGACGAG. The full variable domain, its missing parts supplied by reference TRBV5-4 and TRBJ2-7, is ETGVTQSPTHLIKTRGQQVTLRCSSQSGHNTVSWYQQALGQGPQFIFQYYREEENGRGNFPPRFSGLQFPNYSSELNVNALELDDSALYLCASSLVAGRDEQYFGPGTRLTVT.

The table lists this clone with many counts. Coverage ceases 3 residues before the CDR3 finishes, and the germline J gene fills in the end. V gene TRBV18 combines with J gene TRBJ1-1; 12 bases are a match to TRBD1. The CDR3 is 17 amino acids. CDR1 is KGHSH, CDR2 LQKENI, per germline. The J segment lost 1 base and the V segment lost 4 bases, leaving 7 bases of the junction unmatched. Incomplete CDR3 DNA: TGTGCCAGCTCACGACCCGGGACAGGGGGCCCGAACACTGAA. Translation gives CASSRPGTGGPNTE. From start to end, the CDR3 is CASSRPGTGGPNTEAFF.

This clone was seen at least ten times. The read stops 3 residues short of the end of the CDR3; the missing end is completed from the germline J gene. This chain links TRBV5-1 with TRBJ2-1; the match to TRBD2 covers 7 bases. The germline V gene has CDR1 SGHRS and CDR2 YFSETQ. Unmatched junction bases numbered 4, after V lost 0 bases and J lost 7 bases. The CDR3 sequence is 14 residues long. CDR3: CASSLAAGENEQFF. Partial CDR3 DNA: TGCGCCAGCAGCTTGGCGGCGGGAGAGAATGAG.

The table lists this clone with many counts. The CDR3 end falls 3 residues outside the read, so it is completed with the germline J gene. The chain is built from TRBV6-2 or TRBV6-3 and TRBJ2-1; 9 bases are a match to TRBD2. The CDR3 runs to 16 residues. Germline V gives CDR1 MNHEY, CDR2 SVGEGT. V lost 2 bases and J lost 5; bases outside the gene matches: 7. CDR3 region: CASSYTGASGNNEQFF. The sequenced part of the CDR3 DNA is TGTGCCAGCAGTTACACCGGGGCTAGCGGGAACAATGAG.

This clone was detected ten times or more. The sequence runs out 3 residues before the end of the CDR3; the remainder is reconstructed from the germline J gene. The genes are TRBV20-1 and TRBJ2-2; D not certain. This CDR3 region has 14 residues. The V gene lost 5 bases and the J gene lost 7 bases, with 17 bases spanning the gap. Looked up from germline, CDR1 is DFQATT and CDR2 is SNEGSKA (reference sequence). The CDR3 bases that were read are TGCAGTGCTTCCCCAGGTAGTCATGTCGGGGAG. Its protein product is CSASPGSHVGE. The entire CDR3 is CSASPGSHVGELFF.

This clone has a count of ten or more. The read is 3 residues too short to cover the CDR3 end, so that end is filled in from the germline J gene. The chain couples TRBV28 to TRBJ1-6; TRBD1 aligns across 7 bases. This CDR3 has 15 amino acids. The V gene's germline CDR1 is MDHEN and CDR2 SYDVKM. V was pared by 7 bases and J by 7 bases, with 10 bases of the junction left unmatched. CDR3 DNA, as far as it was read: TGTGCCAGCACCGGTGGGACAGCAGCGAATTCACCC. It encodes CASTGGTAANSP. The CDR3, in full, reads CASTGGTAANSPLHF.

The DNA read from the CDR3 is TGCAGTGCTAGAGTCGGGACAGACAATCAGCCC. It encodes CSARVGTDNQP. The complete CDR3 protein is CSARVGTDNQPQHF. This chain links TRBV20-1 with TRBJ1-5, with 7 bases lining up with TRBD1. The CDR3 goes on 3 residues after the read ends, and that part is filled in from the germline J gene. J was trimmed by 3 bases and V by 1 base; bases with no gene match: 3. Germline values: CDR1 DFQATT, CDR2 SNEGSKA (reference sequence). CDR3 length: 14 amino acids.